This TCR beta chain was retrieved from a study of cytomegalovirus exposure and HLA in healthy donors. V dropped 5 bases and J dropped 0; count of bases not matched to a gene: 12. CDR3 length: 19 amino acids. CDR1 and CDR2 (germline): SGHTA, FQGTGA. Despite likely unrecorded immune exposures, the donors were nominally healthy at the time of sampling. PCR involved 60 Vbeta and 13 Jbeta primers. The data were produced by immunoSEQ multiplex PCR, yet TCRdb's version contains in-frame clones alone and is incomplete. The sample records approximately 150,000 clones, around 85% being singletons. This sequence originates from a man aged 40-49 years in good health and CMV-seronegative. This chain links TRBV7-3 with TRBJ2-4, with 11 bases that match TRBD2. The sample was PBMCs. DNA for the CDR3: TGTGCCAGCAGCGCGATTAGCGGGGGGGCCGATGGAGCCAAAAACATTCAGTACTTC. Its translation is CASSAISGGADGAKNIQYF.